This T cell receptor (beta chain) was observed in a study of blood T cells in healthy people across ages. CDR1 is DFQATT and CDR2 is SNEGSKA in the germline V gene (reference sequence). With 1 base clipped from V and 1 base from J, the junction kept 3 bases outside the gene matches. The CDR3 contains 15 residues. Through a sample-barcoded 5' primer and a J-beta primer mix, a second PCR was run for about 6 to 11 cycles. A template-switch adaptor with 12 random nucleotides tagged each cDNA molecule. TCRdb itself ran the 5' RACE reads through MiXCR, one entry per CDR3 protein. The sample carries 600,000 to 800,000 distinct CDR3 sequences, 52% recorded once.

The chain has TRBV20-1 and TRBJ2-2, with 7 nucleotides matching TRBD2. The sample comprised blood. This sequence was found in a woman older than 75 in good health. Here the CDR3 DNA reads TGCAGTGCTAGAGTCCCTAGCGGGAACACCGGGGAGCTGTTTTTT. Protein product: CSARVPSGNTGELFF.